This T cell receptor (beta chain) was sequenced for a study of beta chain features in type 1 diabetes. Expressed TCRB transcripts were sequenced because the entire RNA isolate underwent reverse transcription. Clones were sequenced by immunoSEQ multiplex PCR, and TCRdb holds only the in-frame ones, with some missing. The table has hundreds of thousands of clones, around an eighth seen once; the top ten hold 0.03% to 0.04%. Each of the sorted populations had a purity greater than 95%. This clone was seen a handful of times. What it binds is not known. Whole-study findings and limits: People with Type 1 diabetes carried modestly yet significantly shorter TCRB CDR3s in all four CD4+ subsets. Any HLA effect on TCRB rearrangement was left unresolved by small sub-analyses.

The sequence derives from a man between 18 and 35 years old with type 1 diabetes. Sequenced: naive CD4+ T cells from blood.

CDR3 sequence: CASSLTSGKETQYF. CDR3 sequence (DNA): TGTGCCAGCAGCCTGACTAGCGGAAAAGAGACCCAGTACTTC. The chain has TRBV7-9 and TRBJ2-5; TRBD2 aligns across 9 bases. V shed 5 bases and J 3 bases; nucleotides not matched to a gene: 4. Germline assignment: CDR1 SEHNR and CDR2 FQNEAQ (reference sequence). CDR3 length: 14 amino acids.